This record concerns one T cell receptor (beta chain) sequence. This entry belongs to a study of blood T cell repertoires in COVID-19. The overall study: Acute and convalescent COVID-19 specimens originated in the United States, Italy and Spain.

The length of the CDR3 is 16 residues. Participants reported their clinical history, and cohort assignment relied on those reports. Profiling relied on immunoSEQ multiplex PCR, and the TCRdb table lists in-frame clones only, not all of them. The repertoire holds more than 250,000 clones, with about 89% as singletons. V usage is TRBV21-1 and J usage is TRBJ2-5; the D call TRBD1 from the table was never checked on the DNA. TRBV21-1 has pseudogene status. What was sequenced was PBMCs or T cells enriched from blood (not recorded which). This clonotype was obtained from a woman younger than 35 who had recovered from COVID-19. CDR3 protein: CASSRAVSGGGETQYF. The CDR3 DNA is TGTGCCAGCAGCAGGGCCGTATCAGGGGGTGGGGAGACCCAGTACTTC.